Shown below are 6 T cell receptor beta chains from a single sample sequenced in a study of blood T cell repertoires in COVID-19. Here immunoSEQ multiplex PCR was the method, and the copy in TCRdb shows in-frame clones only, minus some. The data show about 530,000 clones, less than 90% seen once. The sample was peripheral blood. The receptors were sampled from a woman aged 50 to 60 with COVID-19, enrolled during active disease.

The chain recombines TRBV5-1 with TRBJ2-7; no clear D. The CDR3 has 15 amino acids. The V end was cut by 0 bases, the J end by 3 bases, with 13 bases between. Germline assignment: CDR1 SGHRS and CDR2 YFSETQ. The CDR3 nucleotides are TGCGCCAGCAGCTTGGCCGAGGCCGGCGGCTACGAGCAGTACTTC. Protein product: CASSLAEAGGYEQYF.

The rearrangement links TRBV6-5 to TRBJ1-1; 7 bases line up with TRBD1. CDR1 is MNHEY and CDR2 is SVGAGI in the germline V gene. The CDR3 has 14 amino acids. J gave up 1 base and V 7 bases, and 6 bases lay outside the gene matches. CDR3: CASINRGTNTEAFF. As DNA, the CDR3 is TGTGCCAGCATTAACAGGGGAACGAACACTGAAGCTTTCTTT.

CDR3: CASRKQSTDTQYF. Written as DNA, the CDR3 is TGTGCCAGCAGAAAACAGAGCACAGATACGCAGTATTTT. The chain is built from TRBV6-5 and TRBJ2-3; unclear D gene. CDR1 MNHEY and CDR2 SVGAGI come from the germline V gene. The CDR3 is 13 amino acids. V was shortened by 6 bases and J by 0 bases, with 7 bases between the two germline ends.

The chain carries TRBV9 and TRBJ1-2; TRBD1 agrees at 9 bases. Losses at the gene ends were 5 bases for V and 4 bases for J; bases not matched to a gene: 3. This CDR3 region has 13 residues. The germline V gene encodes CDR1 SGDLS and CDR2 YYNGEE. CDR3: CASSRTGAYGYTF. The CDR3 region has the DNA TGTGCCAGCAGTCGGACAGGGGCCTATGGCTACACCTTC.

This sequence joins TRBV4-1 and TRBJ1-1, with a weak D call TRBD1 (5 bases). The CDR3 totals 18 residues. V gave up 0 bases and J gave up 0 bases, with 17 bases separating them. From germline, CDR1 is MGHRA and CDR2 YSYEKL. CDR3 nucleotides: TGCGCCAGCAGCCAAGATGGGGGGGTAGTAAACATGAACACTGAAGCTTTCTTT. This translates into CASSQDGGVVNMNTEAFF.

This clone was found once. The chain couples TRBV19 to TRBJ1-1; 9 positions agree with TRBD1. Germline CDR1 LNHDA, CDR2 SQIVND (reference sequence). The CDR3 spans 19 residues. Unmatched junction bases numbered 12, after V lost 1 base and J lost 0 bases. DNA for the CDR3: TGTGCCAGTAGTATAGGGAGTACAGGGGGCCTCTCTCTGAACACTGAAGCTTTCTTT. Encoded protein: CASSIGSTGGLSLNTEAFF.